This T cell receptor (beta chain) was retrieved from a study of control samples from healthy donors and cancer patients. Trimming removed 4 bases at V and 2 bases at J, with 14 bases between. CDR1 is GTSNPN, CDR2 SVGIG, per germline (reference sequence). The CDR3 covers 14 residues. This table comes from immunoSEQ multiplex PCR, and its TCRdb copy is limited to in-frame clones, with some not included. The data show under 450,000 clones, 90% seen once. V and J are TRBV30 and TRBJ1-2, with D possibly being TRBD1 (6 bases). The sequencing input was PBMCs. The sequence was collected from a man aged 40-49 years with head and neck cancer. The CDR3 region is CAWTTPQGNYGYTF. As DNA, the CDR3 is TGTGCCTGGACCACGCCACAGGGAAACTATGGCTACACCTTC.